This T cell receptor (beta chain) originates from a study of blood T cell repertoires in COVID-19. Study details: PBMCs, B-cell-depleted T cells, or T cells provided the cDNA or gDNA that made up the material.

Study processing details: By means of reference gene primer amplification, nucleated cell counts were estimated. The protocol was immunoSEQ multiplex PCR, while the TCRdb copy is restricted to in-frame clones and leaves out a portion. For V, J and clone size, that table is used; D and trimming come from the DNA. The repertoire holds 150,000 to 250,000 clones, with roughly four fifths as singletons. Germline CDR1 is PRHDT and CDR2 is FYEKMQ (reference sequence). This CDR3 comprises 15 residues. The ends lost 3 bases at V and 5 bases at J; junction bases unmatched: 5. Grouping used clinical history reported by participants in a survey and questionnaire. Cohort 3 donors were reported recovered after two negative PCRs, clearance, or symptom resolution.

This TCR came from a man aged 40-49 years who had recovered from COVID-19. Specimen: PBMCs or T cells enriched from blood (not recorded which). The chain has TRBV13 and TRBJ1-1, with 11 positions matching TRBD1. CDR3 region: CASSFRTGGYTEAFF. The CDR3 region has the DNA TGTGCCAGCAGCTTTCGGACAGGGGGCTATACTGAAGCTTTCTTT.